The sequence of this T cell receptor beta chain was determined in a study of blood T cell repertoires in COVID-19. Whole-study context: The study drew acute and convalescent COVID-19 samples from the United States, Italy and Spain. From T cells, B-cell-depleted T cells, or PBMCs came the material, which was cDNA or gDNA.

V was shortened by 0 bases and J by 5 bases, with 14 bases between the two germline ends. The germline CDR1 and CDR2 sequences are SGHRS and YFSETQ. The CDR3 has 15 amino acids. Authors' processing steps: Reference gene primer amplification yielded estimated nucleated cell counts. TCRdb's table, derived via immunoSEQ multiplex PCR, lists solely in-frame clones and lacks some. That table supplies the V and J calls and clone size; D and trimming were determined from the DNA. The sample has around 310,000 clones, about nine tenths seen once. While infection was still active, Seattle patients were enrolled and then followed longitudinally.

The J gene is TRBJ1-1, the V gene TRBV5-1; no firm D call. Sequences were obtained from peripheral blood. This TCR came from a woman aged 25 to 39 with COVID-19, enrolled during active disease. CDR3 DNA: TGCGCCAGCAGCTTGGGGGCAGTCCATAGTACTGAAGCTTTCTTT. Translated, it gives CASSLGAVHSTEAFF.